The clone carrying this T cell receptor (beta chain) came up a few times. Its cognate antigen is unknown. The sample originates from a study of T cell responses to AZD1222 COVID-19 vaccine. Study-wide background: Whether given at about 4 or about 12 weeks, second doses were pooled. Study-wide points: Close to half of all spike-specific TCRs reportedly target regions of the variants that are unmutated.

This CDR3 is 14 amino acids long. Losses at the gene ends were 1 base for V and 14 bases for J; bases not matched to a gene: 13. From germline, CDR1 is MGHRA and CDR2 YSYEKL. Clones were sequenced by immunoSEQ multiplex PCR, and TCRdb holds only the in-frame ones, with some missing. The table has more than 50,000 clones, 80% to 90% seen once. The V and J genes are TRBV4-1 and TRBJ1-2; TRBD1 agrees at 7 bases. This clonotype was sampled from an adult in good health. The specimen was peripheral blood, collected on day 0 of AZD1222 vaccination. In DNA form, the CDR3 reads TGCGCCAGCAGCCAAGCCAGACAGGGACAGTCCGGAACCTTC. This encodes CASSQARQGQSGTF.